The 8 T cell receptor beta chains reported below all come from one sample, sequenced in a study of T cell responses to AZD1222 COVID-19 vaccine (dated by TCRdb to the early 2020s). Library preparation employed the immunoSEQ multiplex PCR assay. This immuneACCESS table, as held by TCRdb, lists in-frame sequences with V and J called but not all clones. Of the missing ones, under half trace to an unresolved V gene in checked studies; the others have no known cause. The table for this sample lists under 200,000 clones; around 93% of them were counted only once. Clones ranked in the top ten supply roughly 10% of the sample. Read against the paper, the sample's time point label means: baseline before first vaccination. Here the sequenced sample was peripheral blood, taken on day 0 of AZD1222 vaccination. These TCRs come from an adult in good health.

The genes are TRBV7-9 and TRBJ2-7; D is tentatively TRBD1 or TRBD2 (5 bases each). The ends were cut back, 0 bases at V and 4 bases at J, with 16 bases in the middle. Per the germline V gene, CDR1 is SEHNR and CDR2 is FQNEAQ (reference sequence). CDR3 size: 16 residues. CDR3 nucleotide sequence: TGTGCCAGCAGCTTAGCGCGTGGGACGAACGCTTACGAGCAGTACTTC. Translating gives CASSLARGTNAYEQYF.

V gene TRBV30 combines with J gene TRBJ2-3; 7 bases line up with TRBD2. The junction had 6 bases not matched to a gene; V was cut back by 0 bases and J by 0 bases. The length of the CDR3 is 16 residues. Germline-derived CDR1 and CDR2 are GTSNPN and SVGIG (reference sequence). CDR3 protein: CAWSVGVGRSTDTQYF. CDR3 in DNA: TGTGCCTGGAGTGTCGGCGTCGGGAGGAGCACAGATACGCAGTATTTT.

The chain employs TRBV24-1 and TRBJ2-1; 10 nucleotides align to TRBD2. The CDR3 consists of 14 residues. Germline CDR1 reads KGHDR; CDR2 reads SFDVKD. Losses at the gene ends were 5 bases for V and 7 bases for J; bases not matched to a gene: 4. CDR3 DNA: TGTGCCACCAGTGGGCTAGCGGGAGAAAATGAGCAGTTCTTC. It yields the protein CATSGLAGENEQFF.

This chain connects TRBV28 to TRBJ1-5, with TRBD1 identical over 7 bases. In germline, CDR1 is MDHEN, CDR2 SYDVKM. Trimming took 4 bases from V and 2 from J; bases not matched to a gene: 5. This CDR3 comprises 15 residues. CDR3 protein: CASSSPGGGNQPQHF. In nucleotides, the CDR3 is TGTGCCAGCAGTTCGCCAGGGGGGGGCAATCAGCCCCAGCATTTT.

Points on this clone: The sample has other DNA sequences that encode this CDR3 too. V and J are TRBV29-1 and TRBJ1-1, with D unresolved. There are 13 residues in the CDR3. With 3 bases removed from V and 2 bases from J, the gap between germline ends came to 10 bases. CDR1 and CDR2 from the germline V gene are SQVTM and ANQGSEA. The CDR3 protein is CSVEGRLNTEAFF. The CDR3 DNA reads as TGCAGCGTTGAGGGTAGACTTAACACTGAAGCTTTCTTT.

The count of this clone is one. The CDR3 coding sequence is TGTGCCACCAGCCGTACGACTAGCGCGAGCTCCTACGAGCAGTACTTC. Translated: CATSRTTSASSYEQYF. The J gene is TRBJ2-7, the V gene TRBV15; 8 bases map to TRBD2. The J segment lost 0 bases and the V segment lost 5 bases, leaving 9 bases of the junction unmatched. This CDR3 contains 16 residues. Germline CDR1 reads LNHNV; CDR2 reads YYDKDF (reference sequence).

This chain links TRBV28 with TRBJ1-1; D is possibly TRBD1 (5 bases). Trimming took off 5 bases at V and 5 bases at J, with 21 bases between the two ends. This CDR3 is built from 16 residues. Germline loops: CDR1 MDHEN, CDR2 SYDVKM. This CDR3 reads CASSPLGAGRETEAFF. CDR3 DNA sequence: TGTGCCAGCAGTCCCTTGGGTGCGGGGCGCGAGACTGAAGCTTTCTTT.

The chain employs TRBV6-5 and TRBJ1-2, with 7 bases identical to TRBD1. With V trimmed by 0 bases and J by 4 bases, 5 bases remained unmatched. Germline V CDR1 and CDR2: MNHEY, SVGAGI. The length of the CDR3 is 15 residues. The CDR3 protein is CASSYSISGGYGYTF. The CDR3 DNA reads as TGTGCCAGCAGTTACTCGATTTCAGGGGGCTATGGCTACACCTTC.